This T cell receptor (beta chain) is drawn from a study of blood T cell repertoires in COVID-19 (TCRdb year 2020). Regarding the research as a whole: The collaborator samples originated in the United States, Italy and Spain and spanned the acute and convalescent phases of COVID-19. The dataset comprised deeply sampled blood TCRbeta repertoires from subjects exposed to, actively infected with, or recovered from COVID-19. A de-identified subject ID, COVID-19 status, age in years and sex were almost always included in the sample metadata. The repertoires were made available in a free public database intended to serve as a resource for research on the immune response to SARS-CoV-2. The samples were drawn from the first 160 participants of the ongoing ImmuneRACE study and from roughly 1,300 subjects provided by 6 global collaborators. Where available, HLA class I and class II types were taken from metadata supplied by the sample provider and were not determined by assay-based typing. The material from the prospective study consisted of cDNA or gDNA derived from T cells, B-cell-depleted T cells, or PBMCs. The full study reports these points: The quantity of clinical and demographic metadata differed by source and by participant and was supplied without curation.

Trimmed from V: 2 bases; trimmed from J: 2 bases; junction bases lacking a gene match: 11. CDR1 and CDR2 are read off the germline V gene as SGHDN and FVKESK. From cysteine to phenylalanine, the CDR3 is 17 amino acids long. Only the CDR3 DNA stays, 51 bases, in frame from base 1. Another Seattle source contributed samples from volunteer blood donors who had recovered from COVID-19. The collaborating institutions used their own protocols to collect whole blood in K2EDTA tubes. For TCRbeta analysis, collaborator samples were shipped as frozen whole blood, as isolated PBMCs, or as DNA extracted from either sample type. TCRbeta CDR3 regions were amplified from genomic DNA using the immunoSEQ Assay, a bias-controlled multiplex PCR. On the study's bioinformatics: The number of nucleated cells in each sample was estimated from the amplification of reference gene primers within the assay. To quantify the absolute abundance of each unique TCRbeta CDR3 rearrangement, sequence reads were collapsed and filtered. For each sample, productive Simpson clonality was calculated as the square root of Simpson's diversity index over productive rearrangements. The table comes from immuneACCESS by way of TCRdb, which keeps in-frame sequences with V and J called. Part of the clones is missing from these tables; in studies checked, under half for an unresolved V gene and the rest for unknown reasons. That table supplies the V and J calls and clone size; D and trimming were determined from the DNA. The sample profile shows a few hundred thousand clones; approximately 87% of them were found once. About 4.3% of the sample is in the top ten clones.

On this clone: The specificity of this receptor is unknown. No clone much larger than this one lies a single base away; base qualities are absent.

The sequence derives from a man aged 55-75 years who had recovered from COVID-19. The sample comprised peripheral blood. The receptor chain draws on TRBV14 and TRBJ2-7; 8 junctional bases match TRBD1. The bases read TGTGCCAGCAGCCAACTCGGAACCGGGACAGGCGCCTACGAGCAGTACTTC. Its product reads: CASSQLGTGTGAYEQYF.